The 3 T cell receptor beta chains below were found in one sample sequenced in a study of blood T cell repertoires in COVID-19. Clones were read by immunoSEQ multiplex PCR, and TCRdb kept only the in-frame ones, dropping some. The sample contains around 170,000 clones, roughly 84% of which appear only once. Sample: peripheral blood. All receptors derive from a woman in her fifties or sixties with acute or convalescent COVID-19.

The chain combines TRBV11-2 with TRBJ1-1; the D is unclear. This CDR3 is 15 amino acids long. Germline CDR1 SGHAT, CDR2 FQNNGV. The V end was cut by 6 bases, the J end by 5 bases, with 19 bases between. Here the CDR3 reads CASSSVLGGRTEAFF. The CDR3 DNA reads as TGTGCCAGCAGTTCCGTGCTGGGAGGGAGGACTGAAGCTTTCTTT.

The chain combines TRBV5-1 with TRBJ2-1, with a tentative D call TRBD2 (6 bases). V was clipped by 7 bases and J by 1 base, with 15 bases between them. Germline V gene sequence: CDR1 SGHRS, CDR2 YFSETQ. The CDR3 sequence is 15 residues long. The CDR3 DNA reads TGCGCCAGCGGGTTCGGGGGACCATCCTACAATGAGCAGTTCTTC. This sequence encodes CASGFGGPSYNEQFF. The full variable domain, in which reference TRBV5-1 and TRBJ2-1 provide the parts outside the CDR3, is KAGVTQTPRYLIKTRGQQVTLSCSPISGHRSVSWYQQTPGQGLQFLFEYFSETQRNKGNFPGRFSGRQFSNSRSEMNVSTLELGDSALYLCASGFGGPSYNEQFFGPGTRLTVL.

The chain carries TRBV29-1 and TRBJ1-5; TRBD1 aligns across 7 bases. J gave up 2 bases and V 6 bases, and 13 bases lay outside the gene matches. CDR1 is SQVTM and CDR2 is ANQGSEA in the germline V gene. The CDR3 consists of 16 residues. In DNA, the CDR3 is TGCAGCGTGACCGAAGGGAACAGGGGTGGCAATCAGCCCCAGCATTTT. Translation gives CSVTEGNRGGNQPQHF.